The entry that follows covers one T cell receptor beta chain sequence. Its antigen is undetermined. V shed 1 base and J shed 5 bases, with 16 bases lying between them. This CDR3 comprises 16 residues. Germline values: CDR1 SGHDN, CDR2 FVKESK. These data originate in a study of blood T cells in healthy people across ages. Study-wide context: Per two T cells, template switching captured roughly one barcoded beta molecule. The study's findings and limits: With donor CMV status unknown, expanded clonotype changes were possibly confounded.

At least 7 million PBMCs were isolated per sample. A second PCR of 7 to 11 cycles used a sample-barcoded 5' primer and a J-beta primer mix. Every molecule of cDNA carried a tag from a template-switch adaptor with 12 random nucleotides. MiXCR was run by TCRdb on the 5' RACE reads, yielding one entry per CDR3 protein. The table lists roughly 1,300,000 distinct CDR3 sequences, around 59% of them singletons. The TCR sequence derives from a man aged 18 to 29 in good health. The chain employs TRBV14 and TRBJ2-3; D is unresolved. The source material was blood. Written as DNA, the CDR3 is TGTGCCAGCAGCCAAGGACTGAGCGAGCGCATAGATACGCAGTATTTT. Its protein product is CASSQGLSERIDTQYF.